These 29 T cell receptor beta chains were sequenced from one sample in a study of technical replicates of blood from several donors. Profiled with immunoSEQ multiplex PCR; TCRdb holds only in-frame clones, not every one. The sample lists 85,000 to 100,000 clones; around 95% were seen once. The sequencing sample was made of T cells isolated from PBMCs. The source of these receptors is a human donor in good health.

The chain combines TRBV5-6 with TRBJ2-7; 9 bases are shared with TRBD2. Germline V gene data show CDR1 as SGHDT and CDR2 as YYEEEE. CDR3 length equals 18 residues. V lost 0 bases to trimming and J lost 1 base; unmatched junction nucleotides: 11. CDR3 protein: CASSLEGYRLAASYEQYF. Written as DNA, the CDR3 is TGTGCCAGCAGCTTGGAGGGGTACCGACTAGCGGCTTCCTACGAGCAGTACTTC.

This rearrangement joins TRBV7-6 to TRBJ2-3; 8 bases match TRBD2. Unmatched junction bases numbered 6, after V lost 4 bases and J lost 3 bases. Looked up from germline, CDR1 is SGHVS and CDR2 is FNYEAQ. CDR3 size: 15 residues. CDR3: CASSSGTSYTDTQYF. In nucleotides, the CDR3 is TGTGCCAGCAGCTCGGGGACTAGTTATACAGATACGCAGTATTTT.

The chain links TRBV6-1 to TRBJ2-1; weak D call: TRBD2 (7 bases). Germline-derived CDR1 and CDR2 are MNHNS and SASEGT. This CDR3 region has 15 residues. Between the trimmed V and J ends, which lost 4 bases and 6 bases, there was a span of 16 bases. The CDR3 region is CASSGSGRGGNEQFF. CDR3 in DNA: TGTGCCAGCAGTGGTAGCGGAAGGGGGGGCAATGAGCAGTTCTTC.

CDR3 in amino acids: CASSLVGGRTEAFF. CDR3 nucleotide sequence: TGTGCCAGCAGCTTAGTTGGGGGGAGAACTGAAGCTTTCTTT. The chain uses TRBV13 and TRBJ1-1, with TRBD1 as a possible D gene (5 bases). Germline values: CDR1 PRHDT, CDR2 FYEKMQ (reference sequence). The CDR3 contains 14 residues. V shed 1 base and J shed 5 bases, with 11 bases lying between them.

V gene TRBV6-4 combines with J gene TRBJ2-2, with 7 bases aligning to TRBD1. The germline gives CDR1 MRHNA, CDR2 SNTAGT. The CDR3 has 15 amino acids. J gave up 5 bases and V 0 bases, and 3 bases lay outside the gene matches. CDR3 in amino acids: CASSDSGDSTGELFF. CDR3 sequence (DNA): TGTGCCAGCAGTGACTCGGGGGACAGTACCGGGGAGCTGTTTTTT.

The gene calls are TRBV5-1 and TRBJ2-5; 8 positions match TRBD1. From germline, CDR1 is SGHRS and CDR2 YFSETQ. The CDR3 is 14 amino acids. After removal of 2 bases from V and 6 bases from J, the junction contained 6 bases not matched to a gene. CDR3 loop: CASSFLTGDQTQYF. The CDR3, as DNA: TGCGCCAGCAGCTTTTTGACAGGGGATCAGACCCAGTACTTC.

This clone was observed a few times. This chain connects TRBV2 to TRBJ1-2, with D possibly being TRBD1 (6 bases). The V gene's germline CDR1 is SNHLY and CDR2 FYNNEI. The CDR3 runs to 14 residues. V was clipped by 6 bases and J by 7 bases, with 18 bases between them. CDR3 amino acids: CASRGDGGASGYTF. CDR3 sequence (DNA): TGTGCCAGCAGAGGGGATGGGGGGGCAAGTGGCTACACCTTC.

V usage is TRBV4-2 and J usage is TRBJ2-2; the match to TRBD2 covers 13 bases. The CDR3 runs to 16 residues. Germline trimming cut 5 bases from V and 6 bases from J; bases unmatched to any gene: 6. The germline V gene encodes CDR1 LGHNA and CDR2 YNFKEQ. In DNA form, the CDR3 reads TGTGCCAGCAGCGCGACGGGACTAGCGGGACCCGGGGAGCTGTTTTTT. This sequence encodes CASSATGLAGPGELFF.

The chain joins TRBV14 to TRBJ2-7; 11 nucleotides align to TRBD2. This CDR3 comprises 15 residues. J was trimmed by 2 bases and V by 3 bases; bases with no gene match: 3. From germline, CDR1 is SGHDN and CDR2 FVKESK. CDR3 bases: TGTGCCAGCAGCCAGATAGCGGGAGGGCCCTACGAGCAGTACTTC. Amino acid sequence: CASSQIAGGPYEQYF.

The chain uses TRBV19 and TRBJ2-1; 13 nucleotides match TRBD2. V was clipped by 3 bases and J by 4 bases; unmatched bases: 3. Germline CDR1 reads LNHDA; CDR2 reads SQIVND (reference sequence). This CDR3 comprises 16 residues. The CDR3 DNA reads TGTGCCAGTAGTATCTCACTAGCGGGGGGGTACAATGAGCAGTTCTTC. Translated, it gives CASSISLAGGYNEQFF. Complete variable domain (other parts from reference TRBV19 and TRBJ2-1): DGGITQSPKYLFRKEGQNVTLSCEQNLNHDAMYWYRQDPGQGLRLIYYSQIVNDFQKGDIAEGYSVSREKKESFPLTVTSAQKNPTAFYLCASSISLAGGYNEQFFGPGTRLTVL.

The chain has TRBV28 and TRBJ1-2; the D gene is possibly TRBD1 (5 bases). Per the germline V gene, CDR1 is MDHEN and CDR2 is SYDVKM. V lost 6 bases and J lost 3, with 17 bases in between. The CDR3 covers 15 residues. The CDR3 sequence is CASRLGGVTHYGYTF. Written as DNA, the CDR3 is TGTGCCAGCAGGCTGGGAGGGGTTACTCACTATGGCTACACCTTC.

The V and J genes are TRBV5-6 and TRBJ2-7; D perhaps matches TRBD1 (9 bases). CDR1 is SGHDT, CDR2 YYEEEE, per germline. This CDR3 spans 17 amino acids. The V end lost 4 bases, the J end lost 3 bases, and 23 bases lay between the germline ends. CDR3 sequence (DNA): TGTGCCAGCAGCGACGGGGGGGCCGGGACAGGGTTCTACGAGCAGTACTTC. Amino acids: CASSDGGAGTGFYEQYF.

The chain joins TRBV10-3 to TRBJ1-5; D possibly corresponds to TRBD1 (6 bases). This CDR3 comprises 19 residues. The germline gives CDR1 ENHRY, CDR2 SYGVKD. Between the trimmed V and J ends, which lost 10 bases and 2 bases, there was a span of 30 bases. The CDR3 sequence is CASPKSLVPGDGGNQPQHF. The CDR3, as DNA: TGTGCCAGTCCCAAATCTTTGGTCCCAGGGGACGGGGGCAATCAGCCCCAGCATTTT.

The V gene is TRBV7-9, the J gene TRBJ2-2; D is unclear. This CDR3 has 14 residues. V dropped 3 bases and J dropped 5 bases, with 10 bases sitting between them. The germline gives CDR1 SEHNR, CDR2 FQNEAQ (reference sequence). The CDR3 region has the DNA TGTGCCAGCAGCTTTGCCACTAAGACCGGGGAGCTGTTTTTT. The encoded protein is CASSFATKTGELFF. The full variable domain, in which reference TRBV7-9 and TRBJ2-2 provide the parts outside the CDR3, is DTGVSQNPRHKITKRGQNVTFRCDPISEHNRLYWYRQTLGQGPEFLTYFQNEAQLEKSRLLSDRFSAERPKGSFSTLEIQRTEQGDSAMYLCASSFATKTGELFFGEGSRLTVL.

The rearrangement joins TRBV11-2 to TRBJ2-1; D may be TRBD2 (6 bases). Germline V gene data show CDR1 as SGHAT and CDR2 as FQNNGV. The CDR3 contains 17 residues. Trimming pared 5 bases from V and 8 bases from J, leaving 25 bases between. For the CDR3, the DNA is TGTGCCAGCAGCCCCCCGGGGGACGGCCTCGGGTGGTATGAGCAGTTCTTC. It specifies CASSPPGDGLGWYEQFF.

CDR3 coding DNA: TGTGCCCATCGGACGGACAGGGGGGAAAAACTGTTTTTT. Encoded protein: CAHRTDRGEKLFF. The chain employs TRBV2 and TRBJ1-4, with TRBD1 matching over 10 bases. After removal of 11 bases from V and 8 bases from J, the junction contained 8 bases not matched to a gene. Germline values: CDR1 SNHLY, CDR2 FYNNEI. The CDR3 length is 13 residues.

V is TRBV25-1 and J is TRBJ2-2; TRBD2 matches 12 bases. Trimming at V came to 5 bases and at J to 1 base, leaving 8 bases not matched to a gene. The CDR3 extends over 18 amino acids. Per the germline V gene, CDR1 is MGHDK and CDR2 is SYGVNS. The CDR3 nucleotides read TGTGCCAGCAGTCACCGACTAGCGGGAGATGTGAACACCGGGGAGCTGTTTTTT. Residues: CASSHRLAGDVNTGELFF.

This chain connects TRBV6-5 to TRBJ2-7; 8 bases are shared with TRBD1. There are 14 residues in the CDR3. Germline V gene lookup returns CDR1 MNHEY and CDR2 SVGAGI. Trimming at V came to 5 bases and at J to 2 bases, leaving 5 bases not matched to a gene. CDR3 sequence reads: CASSRQGSTYEQYF. The CDR3 nucleotides read TGTGCCAGCAGTCGACAGGGGTCTACCTACGAGCAGTACTTC.

The chain has TRBV7-2 and TRBJ2-7; 9 bases are a match to TRBD2. Germline V CDR1 and CDR2: SGHTA, FQGNSA. The CDR3 runs 18 residues. Trimming at V came to 3 bases and at J to 5 bases, leaving 17 bases not matched to a gene. CDR3 protein: CASSLVFSMGSGRNEQYF. In DNA form, the CDR3 reads TGTGCCAGCAGCTTGGTATTCTCTATGGGTAGCGGGAGAAACGAGCAGTACTTC. The full variable domain, its missing parts supplied by reference TRBV7-2 and TRBJ2-7, is GAGVSQSPSNKVTEKGKDVELRCDPISGHTALYWYRQSLGQGLEFLIYFQGNSAPDKSGLPSDRFSAERTGGSVSTLTIQRTQQEDSAVYLCASSLVFSMGSGRNEQYFGPGTRLTVT.

Points on this clone: Germline and junction disagree at one end, which may indicate a read error. The chain links TRBV5-4 to TRBJ1-2; tentatively, D is TRBD1 (5 bases). CDR3 size: 13 residues. Germline V gives CDR1 SGHNT, CDR2 YYREEE (reference sequence). In DNA form, the CDR3 reads TGTGCCAGCAACCTCGGGGGAACCTATGGCTACATCTTC. Its protein is CASNLGGTYGYIF.

The rearrangement links TRBV7-2 to TRBJ2-5, with D uncertain. CDR1 SGHTA and CDR2 FQGNSA come from the germline V gene. Trimming stripped 5 bases from V and 2 bases from J, with 15 bases between. This CDR3 spans 15 amino acids. This chain's CDR3 is CASSHLGGIQETQYF. CDR3 in DNA: TGTGCCAGCAGCCACCTAGGCGGAATTCAAGAGACCCAGTACTTC.

On this clone itself: The sample carries other DNA sequences with the same CDR3. The rearrangement joins TRBV19 to TRBJ2-7; 8 nucleotides match TRBD2. The CDR3 is made up of 14 amino acids. The germline V gene has CDR1 LNHDA and CDR2 SQIVND (reference sequence). With V trimmed by 1 base and J by 4 bases, 3 bases remained unmatched. CDR3 in DNA: TGTGCCAGTAGTATAGCGGGGGGGCCTTACGAGCAGTACTTC. Amino acids: CASSIAGGPYEQYF.

The J gene is TRBJ1-2, the V gene TRBV30; D possibly corresponds to TRBD1 (5 bases). The germline V and J ends were trimmed by 0 bases and 2 bases, with 19 bases remaining between them. The CDR3 consists of 17 residues. CDR1 is GTSNPN, CDR2 SVGIG, per germline (reference sequence). Written as DNA, the CDR3 is TGTGCCTGGAGTGTACGGGGGGGGGTGGTGAGGAACTATGGCTACACCTTC. Translation gives CAWSVRGGVVRNYGYTF.

The rearrangement joins TRBV28 to TRBJ1-5; D gene ambiguous. Germline V gene data show CDR1 as MDHEN and CDR2 as SYDVKM. The CDR3 has 13 residues. Trimming took off 1 base at V and 5 bases at J, with 6 bases between the two ends. Written as DNA, the CDR3 is TGTGCCAGCAGTTTATTGGCATATCAGCCCCAGCATTTT. This sequence encodes CASSLLAYQPQHF.

The rearrangement uses TRBV6-1 and TRBJ1-1, with D possibly TRBD1 on 5 matching bases. The CDR3 loop spans 14 amino acids. V lost 6 bases and J lost 0, with 11 bases in between. CDR1 and CDR2 (germline): MNHNS, SASEGT. CDR3 loop: CASRGLGMNTEAFF. CDR3 nucleotides: TGTGCCAGCAGGGGGCTGGGCATGAACACTGAAGCTTTCTTT.

This sequence joins TRBV9 and TRBJ2-1; the D gene is possibly TRBD2 (5 bases). Per the germline V gene, CDR1 is SGDLS and CDR2 is YYNGEE. The CDR3 runs 13 residues. Trimming stripped 4 bases from V and 6 bases from J, with 11 bases between. CDR3 loop: CASSYGLANEQFF. The CDR3 region has the DNA TGTGCCAGCAGCTACGGACTGGCCAATGAGCAGTTCTTC.

Only one count was recorded for this clone. The chain recombines TRBV4-2 with TRBJ1-5; a weak D match, TRBD1 (6 bases). CDR1 is LGHNA and CDR2 is YNFKEQ in the germline V gene. Trimming removed 1 base from V and 7 bases from J, with 17 bases in between. This CDR3 comprises 16 residues. CDR3 protein: CASSQGLRGVGQPQHF. DNA for the CDR3: TGTGCCAGCAGCCAAGGGCTCAGGGGAGTTGGCCAGCCCCAGCATTTT.

As concerns this clone: At one end, the junction sequence differs from germline, possibly due to a read error. The genes are TRBV2 and TRBJ2-1, with a tentative D call TRBD2 (5 bases). The CDR3 is 12 amino acids. CDR1 and CDR2 from the germline V gene are SNHLY and FYNNEI. CDR3 nucleotide sequence: TGTGTCAGCGGAGGTGGCCTAAAAGAGCAGTTCTTC. Protein sequence: CVSGGGLKEQFF.

The V call is TRBV10-3, the J call TRBJ2-1, with D perhaps matching TRBD2 (6 bases). The CDR3 totals 14 residues. Germline assignment: CDR1 ENHRY and CDR2 SYGVKD. Trimming stripped 7 bases from V and 5 bases from J, with 15 bases between. The CDR3 nucleotides read TGTGCCATCAACCCGGGACTGGACGACAATGAGCAGTTCTTC. It translates to CAINPGLDDNEQFF.